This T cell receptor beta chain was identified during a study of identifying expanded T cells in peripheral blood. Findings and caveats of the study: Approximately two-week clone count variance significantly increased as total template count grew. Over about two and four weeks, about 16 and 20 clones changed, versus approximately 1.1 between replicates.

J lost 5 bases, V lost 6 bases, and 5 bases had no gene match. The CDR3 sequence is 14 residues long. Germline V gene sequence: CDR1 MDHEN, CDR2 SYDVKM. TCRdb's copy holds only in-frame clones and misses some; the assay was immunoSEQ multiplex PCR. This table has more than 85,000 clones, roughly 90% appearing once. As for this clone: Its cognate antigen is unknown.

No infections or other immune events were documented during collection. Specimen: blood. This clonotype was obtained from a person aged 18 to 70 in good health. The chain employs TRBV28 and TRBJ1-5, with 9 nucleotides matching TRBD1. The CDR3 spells CASSHGTGYQPQHF. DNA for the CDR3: TGTGCCAGCAGCCACGGGACAGGGTATCAGCCCCAGCATTTT.